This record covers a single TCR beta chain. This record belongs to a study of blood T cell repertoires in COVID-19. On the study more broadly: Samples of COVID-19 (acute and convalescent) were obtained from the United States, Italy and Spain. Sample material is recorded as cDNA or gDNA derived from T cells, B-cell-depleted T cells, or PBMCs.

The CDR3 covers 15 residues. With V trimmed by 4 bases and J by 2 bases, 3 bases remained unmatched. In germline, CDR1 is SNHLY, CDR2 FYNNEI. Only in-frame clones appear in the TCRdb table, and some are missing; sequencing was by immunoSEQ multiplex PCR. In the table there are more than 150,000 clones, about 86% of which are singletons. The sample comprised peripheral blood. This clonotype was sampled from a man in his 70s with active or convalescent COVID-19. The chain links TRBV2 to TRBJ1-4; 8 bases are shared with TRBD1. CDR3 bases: TGTGCCAGCAGTGGGGACAGGTCGACTAATGAAAAACTGTTTTTT. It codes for CASSGDRSTNEKLFF.